The 20 T cell receptor beta chains in this list originate from one sample, sequenced in a study of long-term antiretroviral therapy in people with HIV. Run at survey level, the immunoSEQ assay was version v3.0. Libraries were prepared by immunoSEQ multiplex PCR; TCRdb keeps only in-frame clonotypes and omits some of them. The sample yields about 12,000 clones, around 77% seen once. This material consisted of unsorted PBMCs, taken 0.5 years before starting antiretroviral therapy. These receptors were taken from a woman in her thirties or forties with HIV.

This chain links TRBV27 with TRBJ1-4; tentative D call: TRBD1 (5 bases). The V gene's germline CDR1 is MNHEY and CDR2 SMNVEV (reference sequence). V lost 1 base and J lost 0, with 12 bases in between. This CDR3 has 17 residues. The CDR3 is CASSLFQGRATNEKLFF. The CDR3 region has the DNA TGTGCCAGCAGTTTATTTCAGGGACGGGCAACTAATGAAAAACTGTTTTTT.

The chain combines TRBV20-1 with TRBJ2-5, with D unclear. The CDR3 is 11 residues long. The germline gives CDR1 DFQATT, CDR2 SNEGSKA (reference sequence). Trimming pared 1 base from V and 5 bases from J, leaving 5 bases between. CDR3 bases: TGCAGTGCTAGAGCAAAGGAGACCCAGTACTTC. Encoded protein: CSARAKETQYF.

This clone occurred a few times. The V gene is TRBV11-3, the J gene TRBJ2-7; TRBD1 matches 10 bases. Germline values: CDR1 SGHNT, CDR2 YENEEA. J was trimmed by 1 base and V by 7 bases; bases with no gene match: 10. This CDR3 is built from 16 residues. The CDR3 coding sequence is TGTGCCAGCACTCTCCGGGGACAGGGGCGTTCCTACGAGCAGTACTTC. Protein sequence: CASTLRGQGRSYEQYF.

J is TRBJ2-1 and V is TRBV30; TRBD2 is a possible D gene (6 bases). Germline V CDR1 and CDR2: GTSNPN, SVGIG (reference sequence). V gave up 0 bases and J gave up 9 bases, with 12 bases separating them. CDR3 size: 13 residues. CDR3 loop: CAWSVRREGEQFF. As DNA, the CDR3 is TGTGCCTGGAGTGTACGGCGGGAAGGTGAGCAGTTCTTC.

This clone was observed a handful of times. J is TRBJ1-2 and V is TRBV28; 7 positions match TRBD1. Germline-derived CDR1 and CDR2 are MDHEN and SYDVKM. The V segment lost 2 bases and the J segment 4 bases; nucleotides outside the gene matches: 4. CDR3 length: 14 residues. The CDR3 nucleotides read TGTGCCAGCAGTTTAACAGGGGCTGGCTATGGCTACACCTTC. Its translation: CASSLTGAGYGYTF.

The CDR3 DNA sequence: TGTGCCTGGAGTGTCCCCGAGAGGGGCTACGAGCAGTACTTC. It yields the protein CAWSVPERGYEQYF. The V call is TRBV30, the J call TRBJ2-7; D tentatively reads TRBD1 or TRBD2 (5 bases each). The CDR3 loop spans 14 amino acids. Germline values: CDR1 GTSNPN, CDR2 SVGIG (reference sequence). V was trimmed by 0 bases and J by 3 bases, leaving 12 bases between them.

V and J are TRBV19 and TRBJ2-1; D gene uncertain. The CDR3 length is 12 residues. Looked up from germline, CDR1 is LNHDA and CDR2 is SQIVND (reference sequence). Trimming took off 0 bases at V and 7 bases at J, with 4 bases between the two ends. CDR3 in amino acids: CASSIEGNEQFF. The CDR3 coding sequence is TGTGCCAGTAGTATAGAGGGTAATGAGCAGTTCTTC.

This clone was seen only once. V is TRBV6-5 and J is TRBJ1-1; no firm D call. The CDR3 length is 15 residues. V was shortened by 4 bases and J by 2 bases, with 14 bases between the two germline ends. Germline V CDR1 and CDR2: MNHEY, SVGAGI. The DNA for the CDR3 is TGTGCCAGCAGTTTCAACCAGGATGTCAACACTGAAGCTTTCTTT. As protein: CASSFNQDVNTEAFF.

The chain has TRBV27 and TRBJ2-1; D uncertain. Between the trimmed V and J ends, which lost 0 bases and 6 bases, there was a span of 6 bases. This CDR3 is 13 amino acids long. Germline-derived CDR1 and CDR2 are MNHEY and SMNVEV (reference sequence). In DNA form, the CDR3 reads TGTGCCAGCAGTTTATCGGTACTCAATGAGCAGTTCTTC. It yields the protein CASSLSVLNEQFF.

This clone was seen only once. This chain links TRBV14 with TRBJ1-1; TRBD1 matches at 7 bases. The trim removed 2 bases at V and 1 base at J, leaving 1 base unmatched. Germline V lookup: CDR1 SGHDN, CDR2 FVKESK. The CDR3 extends over 14 amino acids. Here the CDR3 DNA reads TGTGCCAGCAGCCAACCAGGGGGGAACACTGAAGCTTTCTTT. Protein product: CASSQPGGNTEAFF.

The V call is TRBV7-2, the J call TRBJ1-3; D unresolved. Per the germline V gene, CDR1 is SGHTA and CDR2 is FQGNSA. The CDR3 totals 12 residues. Trimming pared 1 base from V and 3 bases from J, leaving 1 base between. The DNA of the CDR3 is TGTGCCAGCAGCTTAGGTGGAAACACCATATATTTT. This translates into CASSLGGNTIYF. Filled out from reference TRBV7-2 and TRBJ1-3, the complete variable domain reads GAGVSQSPSNKVTEKGKDVELRCDPISGHTALYWYRQSLGQGLEFLIYFQGNSAPDKSGLPSDRFSAERTGGSVSTLTIQRTQQEDSAVYLCASSLGGNTIYFGEGSWLTVV.

The chain links TRBV29-1 to TRBJ2-2; maybe TRBD2 (6 bases). Germline V gives CDR1 SQVTM, CDR2 ANQGSEA. V was shortened by 1 base and J by 6 bases, with 12 bases between the two germline ends. The CDR3 is 14 residues long. CDR3 sequence reads: CSVEVGRGSGELFF. DNA for the CDR3: TGCAGCGTTGAAGTTGGACGGGGGTCCGGGGAGCTGTTTTTT.

The V and J genes are TRBV7-8 and TRBJ1-3; D remains ambiguous. CDR1 and CDR2 (germline): SGHVS, FQNEAQ. This CDR3 is 15 amino acids long. V shed 0 bases and J shed 2 bases, with 8 bases lying between them. CDR3 DNA: TGTGCCAGCAGCTTAGCTACCGGTCCTGGAAACACCATATATTTT. Protein: CASSLATGPGNTIYF.

The V and J genes are TRBV9 and TRBJ2-1; tentative D call: TRBD1 (6 bases). V was clipped by 0 bases and J by 3 bases, with 7 bases between them. Germline V gene lookup returns CDR1 SGDLS and CDR2 YYNGEE. The CDR3 totals 14 residues. CDR3 DNA sequence: TGTGCCAGCAGCGTAGGAGGGGGCTACAATGAGCAGTTCTTC. Translation: CASSVGGGYNEQFF.

The chain joins TRBV4-3 to TRBJ2-7; 11 nucleotides agree with TRBD2. Per germline, CDR1 LGHNA and CDR2 YSLEER. This CDR3 spans 15 amino acids. The junction had 2 bases not matched to a gene; V was cut back by 4 bases and J by 0 bases. The CDR3 bases are TGCGCCAGCAGCCTGGGGACTAGCGGCTCCTACGAGCAGTACTTC. Residues: CASSLGTSGSYEQYF.

V is TRBV11-2 and J is TRBJ2-7; possibly TRBD2 for D (6 bases). The CDR3 consists of 15 residues. V was shortened by 4 bases and J by 4 bases, with 17 bases between the two germline ends. Germline values: CDR1 SGHAT, CDR2 FQNNGV. The CDR3 region has the DNA TGTGCCAGCAGCTCGGGACTCGCCGCTGCGTACGAGCAGTACTTC. As protein: CASSSGLAAAYEQYF.

This chain connects TRBV27 to TRBJ2-3; D is unresolved. The CDR3 has 15 amino acids. The V end was cut by 5 bases, the J end by 2 bases, with 14 bases between. In germline, CDR1 is MNHEY, CDR2 SMNVEV (reference sequence). CDR3 sequence (DNA): TGTGCCAGCAGTGCCTCCATTCGCCCCACAGATACGCAGTATTTT. The encoded protein is CASSASIRPTDTQYF.

This clone has only a few counts. The J gene is TRBJ1-4, the V gene TRBV7-2, with a tentative D call TRBD1 (5 bases). V was trimmed by 4 bases and J by 4 bases, leaving 10 bases between them. Per the germline V gene, CDR1 is SGHTA and CDR2 is FQGNSA. This CDR3 has 14 amino acids. In DNA, the CDR3 is TGTGCCAGCAGCTCGGGACGGCTTAATGAAAAACTGTTTTTT. This encodes CASSSGRLNEKLFF. Combining the CDR3 with reference TRBV7-2 and TRBJ1-4 gives the whole variable domain GAGVSQSPSNKVTEKGKDVELRCDPISGHTALYWYRQSLGQGLEFLIYFQGNSAPDKSGLPSDRFSAERTGGSVSTLTIQRTQQEDSAVYLCASSSGRLNEKLFFGSGTQLSVL.

This clone was seen a few times. The chain carries TRBV27 and TRBJ1-1; tentative D call: TRBD1 (5 bases). Trimming stripped 6 bases from V and 4 bases from J, with 12 bases between. This CDR3 has 13 amino acids. In germline, CDR1 is MNHEY, CDR2 SMNVEV (reference sequence). The CDR3 region is CASSVMGGTEAFF. The CDR3 DNA is TGTGCCAGCAGCGTCATGGGGGGCACTGAAGCTTTCTTT.

This clone was counted a few times. The CDR3 region is CASSPPAGAFGNTIYF. The CDR3 bases are TGTGCCAGCTCACCACCGGCTGGGGCCTTTGGAAACACCATATATTTT. The V gene is TRBV18, the J gene TRBJ1-3; perhaps TRBD1 as D (5 bases). This CDR3 has 16 residues. Germline loops: CDR1 KGHSH, CDR2 LQKENI. V lost 0 bases and J lost 3, with 12 bases in between.